A selection of T cell receptor beta chains follows, all from one sample in a study of blood T cell repertoires in COVID-19. TCRdb's table, derived via immunoSEQ multiplex PCR, lists solely in-frame clones and lacks some. The repertoire consists of some 200,000 clones, with around four fifths occurring once and the leading ten covering roughly 5.1%. The sequenced sample was peripheral blood. The receptors were gathered from a woman in her seventies with COVID-19, enrolled during active disease. Both conserved end residues are part of each CDR3. Each record gives: J gene, D gene, clone size, V gene, CDR3 DNA, CDR3 protein. A D gene is named only where the DNA matches it firmly. Expanded clones get a size class; other rows say once, few or many, or leave the size out.

TRBJ2-2,TRBD1,NA,TRBV7-2,TGTGCCAGCAGCCTAGGACAGGGGGCGTCCGGGGAGCTGTTTTTT,CASSLGQGASGELFF
TRBJ1-4,NA,NA,TRBV10-3,TGTGCCTCGTCCCGGGTTCCGGAGAGGACTAATGAAAAACTGTTTTTT,CASSRVPERTNEKLFF
TRBJ2-1,NA,NA,TRBV28,TGTGCCAGCAGTTTGAGGCGCCATGAGCAGTTCTTC,CASSLRRHEQFF
TRBJ2-1,TRBD2,NA,TRBV14,TGTGCCAGCAGCCAAGATAGAGGGAGGGCGTCCTACAATGAGCAGTTCTTC,CASSQDRGRASYNEQFF
TRBJ2-3,NA,NA,TRBV29-1,TGCAGCGTTGATCAGGGTCTGGATACGCAGTATTTT,CSVDQGLDTQYF
TRBJ2-1,TRBD2,NA,TRBV6-2/TRBV6-3,TGTGCCAGCAGTGGGTTAGCGGGAGAGAATCTAAATGAGCAGTTCTTC,CASSGLAGENLNEQFF
TRBJ1-3,TRBD1,NA,TRBV7-9,TGTGCCAGCAGCTTAGGGGGCGCGGGGACAGGAGGAAACACCATATATTTT,CASSLGGAGTGGNTIYF
TRBJ1-4,TRBD1,NA,TRBV6-6,TGTGCCAGCAGCGACAGGGCAACTAATGAAAAACTGTTTTTT,CASSDRATNEKLFF
TRBJ1-3,NA,NA,TRBV25-1,TGTGCCAGCAGTGAGGGGCAGGGTGGTGGAAACACCATATATTTT,CASSEGQGGGNTIYF
TRBJ2-1,TRBD1,NA,TRBV30,TGTGCCTGGGTCCCCGGACAGGGGAACCACAATGAGCAGTTCTTC,CAWVPGQGNHNEQFF
TRBJ1-2,NA,NA,TRBV7-2,TGTGCCAGCAGCTTGGGGACACTTAACTATGGCTACACCTTC,CASSLGTLNYGYTF
TRBJ2-7,TRBD2,NA,TRBV5-1,TGCGCCAGCAGCCGTCGCGTTTCCGGGACTAGCGGGGGTTACGAGCAGTACTTC,CASSRRVSGTSGGYEQYF
TRBJ2-1,TRBD2,NA,TRBV3-1/TRBV3-2,TGTGCCAGCAGCAATCCGGGACTAGCGGGAGGGTTAGGCAATGAGCAGTTCTTC,CASSNPGLAGGLGNEQFF
TRBJ1-2,TRBD1,NA,TRBV6-5,TGTGCCAGCAGCCCCGCGCGAGGGGGCAATGGCTACACCTTC,CASSPARGGNGYTF
TRBJ1-5,TRBD1,NA,TRBV6-5,TGTGCCAGCAGTCCCTGGGGACAGGGGAATCAGCCCCAGCATTTT,CASSPWGQGNQPQHF
TRBJ2-7,TRBD2,NA,TRBV28,TGTGCCACCAGGTTAGCGGGAGGCCCCGAGCAGTACTTC,CATRLAGGPEQYF
TRBJ2-2,NA,NA,TRBV5-1,TGCGCCAGCAGCTTGGTCGCCGGCACCGGGGAGCTGTTTTTT,CASSLVAGTGELFF
TRBJ2-1,NA,once,TRBV6-2/TRBV6-3,TGTGCCAGCAGTTACTCCAGACAGTTCAATGAGCAGTTCTTC,CASSYSRQFNEQFF
TRBJ2-7,TRBD1,NA,TRBV30,TGTGCCTGGAGAGACCTCAGGGGGAGCTCCTACGAGCAGTACTTC,CAWRDLRGSSYEQYF
TRBJ1-1,TRBD1,NA,TRBV10-3,TGTGCCACCCAGGGGGCTGACACTGAAGCTTTCTTT,CATQGADTEAFF
TRBJ1-5,NA,few,TRBV6-5,TGTGCCAGCAATTTACAGGTTAGCAATCAGCCCCAGCATTTT,CASNLQVSNQPQHF
TRBJ2-5,NA,NA,TRBV5-1,TGCGCCAGCAGCTTGGTTAGACAAGAGACCCAGTACTTC,CASSLVRQETQYF
TRBJ2-7,NA,NA,TRBV3-1/TRBV3-2,TGTGCCAGCAGCGGAGGCTACTACGAGCAGTACTTC,CASSGGYYEQYF
TRBJ1-1,NA,NA,TRBV4-2,TGTGCCAGCAGCCAAACGAGGGTGGAAGCTTTCTTT,CASSQTRVEAFF
TRBJ2-7,TRBD2,once,TRBV28,TGTGCCAGCAGTTTATTCGGGGGGACCTACGAGCAGTACTTC,CASSLFGGTYEQYF
TRBJ1-2,NA,NA,TRBV28,TGTGCCAGCAGCCTCGACACGGTCTATGGCTACACCTTC,CASSLDTVYGYTF
TRBJ2-2,TRBD2,NA,TRBV24-1,TGTGCCACCACGACTAGCGGGAGGGCGGACACCGGGGAGCTGTTTTTT,CATTTSGRADTGELFF
TRBJ1-6,TRBD1,NA,TRBV28,TGTGCCAGCGGACAGGTCTATAATTCACCCCTCCACTTT,CASGQVYNSPLHF
TRBJ2-3,TRBD1,few,TRBV5-1,TGCGCCAGCAGCTTGGGACAGGGAGCAGATACGCAGTATTTT,CASSLGQGADTQYF
TRBJ2-7,TRBD2,many,TRBV7-9,TGTGCCACCTCGGGGGGGCGGTCCTACGAGCAGTACTTC,CATSGGRSYEQYF
TRBJ2-5,NA,NA,TRBV5-1,TGCGCCAGCAGCTCCTTTTCGCGGGCGGAAGAGACCCAGTACTTC,CASSSFSRAEETQYF
TRBJ1-5,TRBD1,NA,TRBV7-9,TGTGCCAGCAGCTTAGCCGGGCGGACAGGGGTTAGCAATCAGCCCCAGCATTTT,CASSLAGRTGVSNQPQHF
TRBJ1-1,TRBD1,NA,TRBV18,TGTGCCAGCTCCTCACAGGGGGCCTTGAACACTGAAGCTTTCTTT,CASSSQGALNTEAFF
TRBJ1-2,TRBD1,NA,TRBV5-1,TGCGCCAGCAGCTTAGACAGGGGGCTTCATGGCTACACCTTC,CASSLDRGLHGYTF
TRBJ1-4,NA,NA,TRBV19,TGTGCCAGCTCCTCAGGACAGACGAATGAAAAACTGTTTTTT,CASSSGQTNEKLFF
TRBJ2-1,TRBD2,NA,TRBV7-2,TGTGCCAGCAGCCTCGCCGGGACTAGAGGCTATAATGAGCAGTTCTTC,CASSLAGTRGYNEQFF
TRBJ1-2,NA,few,TRBV5-6,TGTGCCAGCAGCTTTTGGGGGGGCGGTGGCTACACCTTC,CASSFWGGGGYTF
TRBJ2-2,NA,NA,TRBV3-1/TRBV3-2,TGTGCCAGCAGTCTGTGGGCGATCGGGGAGCTGTTTTTT,CASSLWAIGELFF
TRBJ1-6,NA,NA,TRBV5-1,TGCGCCAGCAGCTTGGAGCAGGTCCAGAATTCACCCCTCCACTTT,CASSLEQVQNSPLHF
TRBJ2-2,NA,NA,TRBV10-3,TGTGCCAGCCGGGCAGCTAGCGTGAACACCGGGGAGCTGTTTTTT,CASRAASVNTGELFF
TRBJ2-2,TRBD2,NA,TRBV6-2/TRBV6-3,TGTGCCAGCAGTTACGTGTCTAGCGGGAGGAGGGGCACCGGGGAGCTGTTTTTT,CASSYVSSGRRGTGELFF
TRBJ1-6,NA,NA,TRBV4-3,TGCGCCAGCTCGGACAGCTATAATTCACCCCTCCACTTT,CASSDSYNSPLHF
TRBJ2-7,TRBD1,NA,TRBV4-2,TGTGCCAGCAGCCAACAAAGGACAGGCATGGGCGAGCAGTACTTC,CASSQQRTGMGEQYF
TRBJ2-5,TRBD2,NA,TRBV18,TGTGCCAGCTCTCCGCTAGCGGCGGGGGAGACCCAGTACTTC,CASSPLAAGETQYF
TRBJ1-2,NA,NA,TRBV2,TGTGCCAGCAGTGAAGGTGACAGCCTGGCCAACTATGGCTACACCTTC,CASSEGDSLANYGYTF
TRBJ2-7,TRBD1,NA,TRBV16,TGTGCCAGCAGCTCCCGAAGGGGACAGGGGGCACCCTACGAGCAGTACTTC,CASSSRRGQGAPYEQYF
TRBJ2-1,TRBD2,NA,TRBV5-6,TGTGCCAGCAGCTTGTTGGGACTAGCGGGGCTCAATGAGCAGTTCTTC,CASSLLGLAGLNEQFF
TRBJ1-6,TRBD1,NA,TRBV7-3,TGTGCCAGCAGCATAACCGGGACAGTCAATTCACCCCTCCACTTT,CASSITGTVNSPLHF
TRBJ2-3,NA,NA,TRBV29-1,TGCAGCTCACAATTCACAGATACGCAGTATTTT,CSSQFTDTQYF
TRBJ1-1,NA,NA,TRBV15,TGTGCCACCAGCAGAGATCAGGGGCCTGGCACTGAAGCTTTCTTT,CATSRDQGPGTEAFF
TRBJ2-3,NA,NA,TRBV7-2,TGTGCCAGCAGCTTATTTCGAGATACGCAGTATTTT,CASSLFRDTQYF
TRBJ2-3,NA,NA,TRBV28,TGTGCCAGCAGACTATCCGGGACTCCCCAGGATTTT,CASRLSGTPQDF